This T cell receptor (beta chain) comes out of a study of blood T cell repertoires in COVID-19. Study overall: COVID-19 samples, acute and convalescent, were from the United States, Italy and Spain. T cells, B-cell-depleted T cells, or PBMCs provided the cDNA or gDNA that served as material.

Recruited during active infection, patients (from Seattle) were subsequently followed longitudinally. Per the original methods: Amplification with reference gene primers provided the estimates of nucleated cell counts. Libraries were prepared by immunoSEQ multiplex PCR; TCRdb keeps only in-frame clonotypes and omits some of them. The V and J calls and the clone size are those of that table, but D and trimming were determined from the DNA. The table includes over 200,000 clones, about 87% detected once. The CDR3 length is 15 residues. Deletions cut 3 bases from V and 0 bases from J, with 11 bases between. Looked up from germline, CDR1 is LNHDA and CDR2 is SQIVND (reference sequence).

This chain connects TRBV19 to TRBJ1-2; tentatively, D is TRBD1 (6 bases). The sequencing input was peripheral blood. The TCR sequence derives from a young man with COVID-19, enrolled during active disease. CDR3 region: CASSMLDSTNYGYTF. CDR3 bases: TGTGCCAGTAGTATGTTGGACAGTACTAACTATGGCTACACCTTC.